This passage covers 24 T cell receptor beta chains from one sample sequenced in a study of regulatory T cells in long-lasting Graves disease. According to the study, TCR beta libraries were built with iRepertoire HTBI primers and CDR3-region Arm-PCR. TCRdb re-analysed the multiplex PCR reads in MiXCR, keeping a single row per CDR3 protein. The table lists 550,000 or so distinct CDR3 sequences, about 12% of them singletons. Time point defined: newly diagnosed GD, antithyroid drugs for less than 3 months. Extracted PBMC RNA gave rise to the TCR library. The data also belong to a second study, concerning T cells in Graves' hyperthyroidism and ophthalmopathy.

Sequenced here: peripheral blood mononuclear cells (PBMCs), sampled at new diagnosis, from a patient treated with antithyroid drugs. These receptors were taken from a woman aged 25 to 39 with Graves disease.

As regards this clonotype: Just one base apart from a much larger clone, this may be a read error. The V gene is TRBV11-2, the J gene TRBJ2-5; 8 nucleotides agree with TRBD2. This CDR3 contains 13 residues. Germline V gene sequence: CDR1 SGHAT, CDR2 FQNNGV. CDR3 protein: CVSSLGLAETQYF. Here the CDR3 DNA reads TGTGTCAGCAGCTTAGGACTAGCCGAGACCCAGTACTTC.

The chain's CDR3 is CASSFGQVAFF. The CDR3 bases are TGTGCCAGCAGCTTCGGACAGGTGGCTTTCTTT. The chain uses TRBV3-1 and TRBJ1-1, with 7 bases fitting TRBD1. The CDR3 has 11 amino acids. Germline V gene data show CDR1 as LGHDT and CDR2 as YNNKEL (reference sequence). J was trimmed by 11 bases and V by 5 bases; bases with no gene match: 5.

This clonotype was picked up many times. The chain links TRBV9 to TRBJ1-2, with D perhaps TRBD1 (6 bases). The CDR3 runs to 14 residues. CDR1 SGDLS and CDR2 YYNGEE come from the germline V gene. Trimming removed 4 bases at V and 3 bases at J, with 13 bases between. The CDR3 is CASSPLAGDYGYTF. The CDR3 region has the DNA TGTGCCAGCAGCCCCTTGGCAGGGGACTATGGCTACACCTTC. Full variable domain (rest looked up from reference TRBV9 and TRBJ1-2): DSGVTQTPKHLITATGQRVTLRCSPRSGDLSVYWYQQSLDQGLQFLIQYYNGEERAKGNILERFSAQQFPDLHSELNLSSLELGDSALYFCASSPLAGDYGYTFGSGTRLTVV.

This clonotype was seen only a few times. The chain joins TRBV9 to TRBJ1-2, with a weak D call TRBD1 (5 bases). The germline V gene encodes CDR1 SGDLS and CDR2 YYNGEE. Trimming pared 0 bases from V and 3 bases from J, leaving 6 bases between. The CDR3 totals 13 residues. The CDR3 is CASSVARDYGYTF. CDR3 bases: TGTGCCAGCAGCGTAGCCAGGGACTATGGCTACACCTTC.

This clonotype was detected many times. The rearrangement uses TRBV6-1 and TRBJ2-3, with D maybe TRBD1 (6 bases). Trimming left V 5 bases short and J 0 bases short, with 18 bases between. Per germline, CDR1 MNHNS and CDR2 SASEGT. This CDR3 comprises 17 residues. CDR3 coding DNA: TGTGCCAGCAGTCAGGACTGGACAGTCGCAAGCACAGATACGCAGTATTTT. Protein product: CASSQDWTVASTDTQYF.

This clonotype was observed a few times. The rearrangement joins TRBV15 to TRBJ1-2; TRBD1 matches 7 bases. Germline CDR1 is LNHNV and CDR2 is YYDKDF (reference sequence). V shed 0 bases, J shed 6 bases, and the junction held 7 bases outside the gene matches. This CDR3 is built from 15 residues. CDR3 sequence reads: CATSRDIYGTDGYTF. CDR3 in DNA: TGTGCCACCAGCAGAGATATTTACGGGACAGATGGCTACACCTTC.

There are many counts of this clonotype. This chain joins TRBV20-1 and TRBJ2-7; 7 bases line up with TRBD1. CDR3 size: 14 residues. Germline values: CDR1 DFQATT, CDR2 SNEGSKA (reference sequence). The junction had 13 bases not matched to a gene; V was cut back by 6 bases and J by 5 bases. The CDR3 here is CSARPGQALDEQYF. In DNA, the CDR3 is TGCAGTGCCCGACCCGGACAGGCTTTAGACGAGCAGTACTTC.

This clonotype was detected ten times or more. The chain combines TRBV7-2 with TRBJ2-1; 8 bases align to TRBD2. The germline V gene has CDR1 SGHTA and CDR2 FQGNSA. This CDR3 has 17 residues. J lost 4 bases, V lost 2 bases, and 10 bases had no gene match. CDR3 DNA: TGTGCCAGCAGCTTATCAAGCGGGAGTTTAGGTTACAATGAGCAGTTCTTC. Translating gives CASSLSSGSLGYNEQFF.

The sample holds a few counts of this clonotype. The V call is TRBV6-1, the J call TRBJ2-1, with a weak D call TRBD2 (5 bases). From germline, CDR1 is MNHNS and CDR2 SASEGT. This CDR3 has 16 residues. Trimming took 6 bases from V and 4 from J, leaving 19 bases between them. The CDR3 sequence is CASRPSRGAGYNEQFF. CDR3 in DNA: TGTGCCAGCAGACCCTCCCGGGGAGCTGGGTACAATGAGCAGTTCTTC.

V usage is TRBV6-1 and J usage is TRBJ2-1; 8 bases are shared with TRBD1. The last part of the DNA fits TRBJ2-5 better; the J call may be wrong. CDR3 length equals 16 residues. Germline V gives CDR1 MNHNS, CDR2 SASEGT. CDR3 sequence: CASSLRRQGALETQYF. The CDR3 DNA follows: TGTGCCAGCAGCCTCAGACGGCAGGGGGCCTTAGAGACCCAGTACTTC.

This clonotype has a handful of counts. CDR3: CASRDREVGAGNTEAFF. The DNA of the CDR3 is TGTGCCAGCAGAGACAGGGAAGTAGGGGCTGGGAACACTGAAGCTTTCTTT. The rearrangement joins TRBV6-1 to TRBJ1-1; 7 nucleotides match TRBD1. J gave up 1 base and V 6 bases, and 14 bases lay outside the gene matches. The CDR3 consists of 17 residues. Looked up from germline, CDR1 is MNHNS and CDR2 is SASEGT.

At least ten counts were recorded for this clonotype. The gene calls are TRBV20-1 and TRBJ2-3; 9 bases align to TRBD2. The germline V gene has CDR1 DFQATT and CDR2 SNEGSKA (reference sequence). V was pared by 3 bases and J by 5 bases, with 12 bases of the junction left unmatched. This CDR3 has 16 residues. The CDR3 sequence: CSARGLAGSFGDTQYF. CDR3 coding DNA: TGCAGTGCTAGGGGGCTAGCGGGGTCCTTCGGAGATACGCAGTATTTT.

Many counts were recorded for this clonotype. The genes are TRBV18 and TRBJ2-2; D unclear. V dropped 8 bases and J dropped 5 bases, with 6 bases sitting between them. The CDR3 spans 11 residues. The germline V gene has CDR1 KGHSH and CDR2 LQKENI. The CDR3 region is CASSPTGELFF. CDR3 DNA sequence: TGTGCCAGCAGCCCAACCGGGGAGCTGTTTTTT.

This clonotype was seen at least ten times. This rearrangement joins TRBV2 to TRBJ2-1; 9 bases are shared with TRBD1. This CDR3 region has 15 residues. CDR1 is SNHLY, CDR2 FYNNEI, per germline. After removal of 4 bases from V and 2 bases from J, the junction contained 3 bases not matched to a gene. The CDR3 sequence is CASSGDRATYNEQFF. DNA for the CDR3: TGTGCCAGCAGTGGGGACAGGGCGACCTACAATGAGCAGTTCTTC.

Ten or more counts support this clonotype. The chain is built from TRBV25-1 and TRBJ2-2, with TRBD2 matching 13 bases. Germline V CDR1 and CDR2: MGHDK, SYGVNS. The CDR3 contains 17 residues. Trimming removed 8 bases from V and 2 bases from J; junction bases left unmatched: 8. Here the CDR3 DNA reads TGTGCCAGCGCCTCTCCGGGACTAGCGGGAAACACCGGGGAGCTGTTTTTT. It specifies CASASPGLAGNTGELFF.

There are many counts of this clonotype. The rearrangement joins TRBV6-5 to TRBJ1-1; TRBD1 matches 7 bases. Trimming cost V 4 bases and J 6 bases; bases outside gene matches: 17. This CDR3 region has 17 residues. Germline V gene sequence: CDR1 MNHEY, CDR2 SVGAGI. The CDR3 bases are TGTGCCAGCAGTTCCGCGACAGGGTTGGGGAAGAGGGCTGAAGCTTTCTTT. Amino acids: CASSSATGLGKRAEAFF.

In this sample, this clonotype turned up many times. The chain is built from TRBV11-2 and TRBJ2-1, with 7 bases fitting TRBD2. CDR1 and CDR2 from the germline V gene are SGHAT and FQNNGV. The CDR3 is 16 residues long. Unmatched junction bases numbered 7, after V lost 5 bases and J lost 0 bases. CDR3 coding DNA: TGTGCCAGCAGCCAACCGGGACTACCCTCCTACAATGAGCAGTTCTTC. It is translated as CASSQPGLPSYNEQFF. The whole variable domain, filled in from reference TRBV11-2 and TRBJ2-1, reads EAGVAQSPRYKIIEKRQSVAFWCNPISGHATLYWYQQILGQGPKLLIQFQNNGVVDDSQLPKDRFSAERLKGVDSTLKIQPAKLEDSAVYLCASSQPGLPSYNEQFFGPGTRLTVL.

This chain links TRBV12-3 or TRBV12-4 with TRBJ1-2; D not certain. Trimming took 6 bases from V and 3 from J, leaving 14 bases between them. The CDR3 loop spans 14 amino acids. The CDR3 here is CASSQPGSHYGYTF. For the CDR3, the DNA is TGTGCCAGCAGCCAGCCCGGTTCCCACTATGGCTACACCTTC.

The chain is built from TRBV11-3 and TRBJ2-1, with D tentatively TRBD2 (5 bases). The CDR3 has 15 residues. V shed 1 base and J shed 6 bases, with 13 bases lying between them. Germline V gene data show CDR1 as SGHNT and CDR2 as YENEEA. CDR3 sequence: CASSLVIIRGNEQFF. CDR3 DNA sequence: TGTGCCAGCAGCTTAGTGATCATACGGGGCAATGAGCAGTTCTTC.

About this clonotype itself: Being one base from a much bigger clone, this may be a read error. V is TRBV19 and J is TRBJ2-7, with 10 bases matching TRBD2. V lost 1 base, J lost 1 base, and 10 bases stayed unmatched. There are 18 residues in the CDR3. Germline lookup yields CDR1 LNHDA and CDR2 SQIVND (reference sequence). This chain's CDR3 is CASSIGLPLAGVSYEQYF. The CDR3 region has the DNA TGTGCCAGTAGTATAGGACTACCCCTAGCGGGAGTGTCCTACGAGCAGTACTTC.

V is TRBV4-1 and J is TRBJ1-1; TRBD1 might be the D (5 bases). The CDR3 consists of 17 residues. V lost 0 bases, J lost 1 base, and 15 bases lay in between. The germline V gene has CDR1 MGHRA and CDR2 YSYEKL. The CDR3 DNA is TGCGCCAGCAGCCAAGAAGATTGGGCTGGGACGAACACTGAAGCTTTCTTT. This encodes CASSQEDWAGTNTEAFF.

The genes are TRBV7-9 and TRBJ2-1; 13 nucleotides line up with TRBD2. The germline CDR1 and CDR2 sequences are SEHNR and FQNEAQ (reference sequence). V lost 9 bases to trimming and J lost 2 bases; unmatched junction nucleotides: 13. This CDR3 has 18 residues. The CDR3 bases are TGTGCCAGTTGGGAAACTAGCGGGAGGGCCAAGACCTACAATGAGCAGTTCTTC. Its protein is CASWETSGRAKTYNEQFF.

At least ten counts were recorded for this clonotype. This rearrangement joins TRBV7-2 to TRBJ1-4; D is perhaps TRBD1 (6 bases). Per the germline V gene, CDR1 is SGHTA and CDR2 is FQGNSA. V lost 3 bases and J lost 2, with 10 bases in between. The CDR3 is made up of 15 amino acids. The CDR3 DNA reads as TGTGCCAGCAGCTTGCTACAGGGTACTAATGAAAAACTGTTTTTT. Encoded protein: CASSLLQGTNEKLFF.

The sample holds many counts of this clonotype. This sequence joins TRBV25-1 and TRBJ2-1; perhaps TRBD2 as D (5 bases). CDR1 and CDR2 from the germline V gene are MGHDK and SYGVNS. V shed 1 base and J shed 9 bases, with 10 bases lying between them. This CDR3 is built from 13 residues. CDR3 DNA: TGTGCCAGCAGTGAATGGCTGGGGAGTGAGCAGTTCTTC. Its protein product is CASSEWLGSEQFF.